This passage covers 32 T cell receptor beta chains from one sample sequenced in a study of T cell repertoires in cytomegalovirus infection. Their antigens remain unidentified. TCRdb re-called the reads with MiXCR, one entry per CDR3 protein. The sample consists of 900,000 to 950,000 distinct CDR3 sequences, around 32% of them appearing once. Specimen: cultured CD8+ T cells from PBMCs, collected from culture after CMV antigen stimulation. These receptors were obtained from a human donor in good health (CMV status not recorded). Some clones in this sample may be carry-over from other donors' samples.

The rearrangement links TRBV7-4 to TRBJ2-7; 8 bases match TRBD2. From germline, CDR1 is SGHVT and CDR2 SQSDAQ. This CDR3 is built from 14 residues. V lost 5 bases, J lost 2 bases, and 5 bases stayed unmatched. The CDR3 here is CASSGGTRAYEQYF. CDR3 nucleotides: TGTGCCAGCAGCGGCGGGACTAGGGCCTACGAGCAGTACTTC.

This chain links TRBV7-9 with TRBJ2-7, with TRBD1 matching over 12 bases. V was pared by 5 bases and J by 6 bases, with 8 bases of the junction left unmatched. Germline CDR1 SEHNR, CDR2 FQNEAQ (reference sequence). The CDR3 has 15 residues. For the CDR3, the DNA is TGTGCCAGCAGCATCCCCGGGACAGGGGGCTTCGAGCAGTACTTC. It encodes CASSIPGTGGFEQYF.

The sample holds a few counts of this clonotype. The chain carries TRBV7-6 and TRBJ2-5, with TRBD2 matching over 7 bases. The CDR3 length is 15 residues. Germline lookup yields CDR1 SGHVS and CDR2 FNYEAQ. Unmatched junction bases numbered 14, after V lost 4 bases and J lost 9 bases. This chain's CDR3 is CASSSSGGIGGAQYF. CDR3 nucleotide sequence: TGTGCCAGCAGCTCGTCCGGGGGGATAGGAGGTGCCCAGTACTTC.

The chain links TRBV20-1 to TRBJ2-3; 11 bases align to TRBD2. V trimming: 0 bases; J trimming: 5 bases; junction bases outside the gene matches: 7. In germline, CDR1 is DFQATT, CDR2 SNEGSKA (reference sequence). The CDR3 has 16 amino acids. The CDR3: CSARDPSGGIIDTQYF. In DNA, the CDR3 is TGCAGTGCTAGAGATCCTAGCGGGGGGATCATAGATACGCAGTATTTT.

This chain joins TRBV7-2 and TRBJ1-3; perhaps TRBD1 as D (5 bases). Germline CDR1 SGHTA, CDR2 FQGNSA. With 5 bases removed from V and 2 bases from J, the gap between germline ends came to 19 bases. The length of the CDR3 is 17 residues. As DNA, the CDR3 is TGTGCCAGCAGCGTTCGGGACGGATTACCCCCTGGAAACACCATATATTTT. The encoded protein is CASSVRDGLPPGNTIYF.

As to this clonotype: At one boundary the junction diverges from the germline segment, which might be a read error. The rearrangement links TRBV6-1 to TRBJ1-5, with 8 bases lining up with TRBD1. Germline CDR1 and CDR2: MNHNS and SASEGT. The CDR3 extends over 16 amino acids. The CDR3 is CANSPRTGGPYQPQHF. The DNA of the CDR3 is TGTGCCAACAGTCCCCGAACAGGGGGGCCCTATCAGCCCCAGCATTTT.

The CDR3 here is CASSVPAGESTDTQYF. For the CDR3, the DNA is TGTGCCAGCAGCGTACCAGCGGGCGAGAGCACAGATACGCAGTATTTT. The chain recombines TRBV9 with TRBJ2-3; the D gene is possibly TRBD2 (6 bases). Trimming stripped 1 base from V and 0 bases from J, with 12 bases between. CDR1 is SGDLS, CDR2 YYNGEE, per germline. The CDR3 runs to 16 residues.

This clonotype was seen a handful of times. The chain employs TRBV5-5 and TRBJ2-5; TRBD1 matches at 8 bases. The CDR3 length is 15 residues. The germline V gene has CDR1 SGHKS and CDR2 YYEKEE (reference sequence). Losses at the gene ends were 2 bases for V and 5 bases for J; bases not matched to a gene: 8. DNA for the CDR3: TGTGCCAGCAGCTTTACCAGGGGGCTGGGGGAGACCCAGTACTTC. Amino acids: CASSFTRGLGETQYF.

The chain employs TRBV28 and TRBJ2-3, with D perhaps TRBD2 (5 bases). CDR3 length: 19 residues. With 5 bases removed from V and 5 bases from J, the gap between germline ends came to 29 bases. Germline V CDR1 and CDR2: MDHEN, SYDVKM. CDR3 protein: CASSLLTGSGPTDIDTQYF. CDR3 coding DNA: TGTGCCAGCAGTCTCCTAACGGGGAGCGGCCCAACCGACATAGATACGCAGTATTTT.

The table lists this clonotype with many counts. The chain couples TRBV7-6 to TRBJ2-1; 11 nucleotides agree with TRBD2. Germline values: CDR1 SGHVS, CDR2 FNYEAQ. J was trimmed by 4 bases and V by 4 bases; bases with no gene match: 0. CDR3 length: 14 residues. The CDR3 DNA follows: TGTGCCAGCAGCTCTAGCGGGGGGTACAATGAGCAGTTCTTC. Amino acid sequence: CASSSSGGYNEQFF.

The chain carries TRBV19 and TRBJ2-7, with D perhaps TRBD1 or TRBD2 (5 bases each). Germline V gives CDR1 LNHDA, CDR2 SQIVND (reference sequence). Trimming removed 7 bases from V and 6 bases from J, with 16 bases in between. The CDR3 contains 13 residues. This CDR3 is CASNRDEGSEQYF. The CDR3 DNA follows: TGTGCCAGTAACCGGGACGAGGGCTCCGAGCAGTACTTC.

This clonotype was recorded a few times. J is TRBJ1-1 and V is TRBV7-6; perhaps TRBD1 as D (5 bases). The ends were cut back, 3 bases at V and 0 bases at J, with 14 bases in the middle. This CDR3 spans 16 amino acids. The V gene's germline CDR1 is SGHVS and CDR2 FNYEAQ. CDR3 region: CASSLEIGGMNTEAFF. CDR3 sequence (DNA): TGTGCCAGCAGCTTGGAGATTGGGGGAATGAACACTGAAGCTTTCTTT. The entire variable domain, with the rest obtained from reference TRBV7-6 and TRBJ1-1, is as follows: GAGVSQSPRYKVTKRGQDVALRCDPISGHVSLYWYRQALGQGPEFLTYFNYEAQQDKSGLPNDRFSAERPEGSISTLTIQRTEQRDSAMYRCASSLEIGGMNTEAFFGQGTRLTVV.

J is TRBJ2-5 and V is TRBV27; the match to TRBD2 covers 8 bases. The CDR3 extends over 17 amino acids. Trimming cost V 7 bases and J 2 bases; bases outside gene matches: 15. Germline-derived CDR1 and CDR2 are MNHEY and SMNVEV (reference sequence). The CDR3 is CASKLSGTGGRQETQYF. In nucleotides, the CDR3 is TGTGCCAGCAAACTTAGCGGAACGGGGGGGCGGCAAGAGACCCAGTACTTC.

CDR3 region: CASSPPVYNSPLHF. The CDR3 DNA reads as TGTGCCAGCAGCCCCCCAGTGTATAATTCACCCCTCCACTTT. The chain joins TRBV7-2 to TRBJ1-6; D is unresolved. Germline values: CDR1 SGHTA, CDR2 FQGNSA. The ends were cut back, 5 bases at V and 4 bases at J, with 9 bases in the middle. This CDR3 comprises 14 residues.

This clonotype was observed many times. The chain joins TRBV7-2 to TRBJ2-7; TRBD1 agrees at 10 bases. Germline V gene sequence: CDR1 SGHTA, CDR2 FQGNSA. The CDR3 runs 14 residues. V shed 5 bases, J shed 3 bases, and the junction held 4 bases outside the gene matches. Here the CDR3 DNA reads TGTGCCAGCAGCCCAGGACAGGGGGGCTACGAGCAGTACGTC. Residues: CASSPGQGGYEQYV.

Ten or more counts support this clonotype. This sequence joins TRBV11-2 and TRBJ2-1; no firm D call. The V end was cut by 1 base, the J end by 5 bases, with 6 bases between. The CDR3 consists of 13 residues. Germline CDR1 reads SGHAT; CDR2 reads FQNNGV. The CDR3: CASSLVRDNEQFF. The CDR3 DNA reads TGTGCCAGCAGCTTAGTCAGAGACAATGAGCAGTTCTTC. Variable domain in full (rest from reference TRBV11-2 and TRBJ2-1): EAGVAQSPRYKIIEKRQSVAFWCNPISGHATLYWYQQILGQGPKLLIQFQNNGVVDDSQLPKDRFSAERLKGVDSTLKIQPAKLEDSAVYLCASSLVRDNEQFFGPGTRLTVL.

This clonotype was seen only a few times. The chain combines TRBV27 with TRBJ1-1, with a tentative D call TRBD1 (6 bases). Trimming removed 11 bases from V and 0 bases from J, with 10 bases in between. CDR1 and CDR2 (germline): MNHEY, SMNVEV (reference sequence). CDR3 length: 12 residues. The CDR3 here is CAVRGLNTEAFF. The CDR3 DNA reads TGTGCCGTTCGGGGGCTGAACACTGAAGCTTTCTTT.

This clonotype was detected a few times. This chain links TRBV12-3 or TRBV12-4 with TRBJ2-2; no firm D call. V was pared by 5 bases and J by 4 bases, with 14 bases between. This CDR3 has 15 residues. CDR3 in amino acids: CASSPWLFGTGELFF. CDR3 DNA sequence: TGTGCCAGCAGTCCTTGGCTTTTTGGCACCGGGGAGCTGTTTTTT.

A single count supports this clonotype. The chain joins TRBV5-6 to TRBJ2-7; no reliable D call. The germline V gene encodes CDR1 SGHDT and CDR2 YYEEEE. Trimming stripped 0 bases from V and 0 bases from J, with 7 bases between. This CDR3 is 14 amino acids long. The CDR3 bases are TGTGCCAGCAGCTTGGGACGGTTCTCCTACGAGCAGTACTTC. It codes for CASSLGRFSYEQYF.

This clonotype was observed a few times. The chain links TRBV5-4 to TRBJ2-5; 8 bases are a match to TRBD2. The length of the CDR3 is 15 residues. Germline CDR1 is SGHNT and CDR2 is YYREEE (reference sequence). V was pared by 9 bases and J by 2 bases, with 12 bases of the junction left unmatched. CDR3 protein: CATKGAGEWQETQYF. CDR3 in DNA: TGTGCCACGAAGGGAGCGGGGGAATGGCAAGAGACCCAGTACTTC. Variable domain in full (rest from reference TRBV5-4 and TRBJ2-5): ETGVTQSPTHLIKTRGQQVTLRCSSQSGHNTVSWYQQALGQGPQFIFQYYREEENGRGNFPPRFSGLQFPNYSSELNVNALELDDSALYLCATKGAGEWQETQYFGPGTRLLVL.

J is TRBJ2-5 and V is TRBV27; the match to TRBD2 covers 16 bases. This CDR3 has 18 amino acids. Trimming took 3 bases from V and 0 from J; bases not matched to a gene: 4. Germline V lookup: CDR1 MNHEY, CDR2 SMNVEV (reference sequence). CDR3 DNA sequence: TGTGCCAGCAGTTTGGCGGGACTAGCGGGGGGGAACCAAGAGACCCAGTACTTC. Encoded protein: CASSLAGLAGGNQETQYF.

In its sample, this clonotype was seen once. The chain carries TRBV28 and TRBJ2-3; 9 bases are shared with TRBD2. Germline V CDR1 and CDR2: MDHEN, SYDVKM. The trim removed 3 bases at V and 2 bases at J, leaving 6 bases unmatched. The length of the CDR3 is 16 residues. The CDR3 bases are TGTGCCAGCAGTTTCATAGCGGGGGCCTACACAGATACGCAGTATTTT. This codes for CASSFIAGAYTDTQYF.

The chain combines TRBV20-1 with TRBJ2-3; TRBD2 matches at 12 bases. Germline V gives CDR1 DFQATT, CDR2 SNEGSKA (reference sequence). There are 20 residues in the CDR3. With 0 bases clipped from V and 0 bases from J, the junction kept 13 bases outside the gene matches. The CDR3 sequence is CSARDHAPGLAGFSTDTQYF. CDR3 nucleotides: TGCAGTGCTAGAGATCATGCGCCCGGACTAGCGGGGTTTAGCACAGATACGCAGTATTTT.

About this clonotype itself: This clone may be a read error of a much larger clone one base away. This sequence joins TRBV7-3 and TRBJ2-5; perhaps TRBD1 as D (5 bases). The V gene's germline CDR1 is SGHTA and CDR2 FQGTGA. CDR3 length equals 15 residues. CDR3 protein: CVSSEIGAARETQYF. The CDR3 DNA reads TGTGTCAGCAGCGAAATAGGGGCCGCGAGGGAGACCCAGTACTTC.

This clonotype was counted between two and nine times. The chain joins TRBV6-2 or TRBV6-3 to TRBJ2-7; the D call may be TRBD1 or TRBD2 (6 bases each). Trimming stripped 3 bases from V and 3 bases from J, with 18 bases between. CDR1 and CDR2 (germline): MNHEY, SVGEGT. The CDR3 is 16 amino acids. Here the CDR3 DNA reads TGTGCCAGCAGTTATGGGGGGACACCGGGGGACTACGAGCAGTACGTC. Encoded protein: CASSYGGTPGDYEQYV.

This clonotype was counted only a few times. The chain joins TRBV27 to TRBJ2-1; 11 bases line up with TRBD1. This CDR3 has 15 amino acids. In germline, CDR1 is MNHEY, CDR2 SMNVEV (reference sequence). V lost 6 bases to trimming and J lost 7 bases; unmatched junction nucleotides: 8. The CDR3 nucleotides read TGTGCCAGCAGGCGGACAGGGGGCGCAGTTAATGAGCAGTTCTTC. Translated, it gives CASRRTGGAVNEQFF.

With respect to this clonotype: One end of the junction does not line up with germline, which may come from a read error. This chain connects TRBV11-2 to TRBJ2-1; no reliable D call. This CDR3 contains 12 residues. Looked up from germline, CDR1 is SGHAT and CDR2 is FQNNGV. CDR3 in DNA: TGTGCCAGTAGCTATAGGTTTAATGAGCAGTTCTTC. Residues: CASSYRFNEQFF. Full variable domain (missing parts from reference TRBV11-2 and TRBJ2-1): EAGVAQSPRYKIIEKRQSVAFWCNPISGHATLYWYQQILGQGPKLLIQFQNNGVVDDSQLPKDRFSAERLKGVDSTLKIQPAKLEDSAVYLCASSYRFNEQFFGPGTRLTVL.

The chain is built from TRBV15 and TRBJ1-2; TRBD1 matches at 7 bases. With V trimmed by 0 bases and J by 4 bases, 5 bases remained unmatched. The germline V gene encodes CDR1 LNHNV and CDR2 YYDKDF (reference sequence). This CDR3 region has 15 residues. The CDR3 nucleotides read TGTGCCACCAGCAGAGATCTAGGGGACAGCTATGGCTACACCTTC. This encodes CATSRDLGDSYGYTF. Complete variable domain (other parts from reference TRBV15 and TRBJ1-2): DAMVIQNPRYQVTQFGKPVTLSCSQTLNHNVMYWYQQKSSQAPKLLFHYYDKDFNNEADTPDNFQSRRPNTSFCFLDIRSPGLGDTAMYLCATSRDLGDSYGYTFGSGTRLTVV.

This clonotype was seen a handful of times. The chain uses TRBV19 and TRBJ2-2, with 8 nucleotides matching TRBD1. Looked up from germline, CDR1 is LNHDA and CDR2 is SQIVND (reference sequence). Unmatched junction bases numbered 5, after V lost 6 bases and J lost 5 bases. This CDR3 has 14 amino acids. CDR3 in amino acids: CASRPQGVTGELFF. The CDR3 DNA reads as TGTGCCAGTAGGCCACAGGGGGTAACCGGGGAGCTGTTTTTT.

This clonotype was counted a few times. The chain recombines TRBV6-2 or TRBV6-3 with TRBJ2-7, with a tentative D call TRBD2 (6 bases). Germline lookup yields CDR1 MNHEY and CDR2 SVGEGT. Trimming stripped 4 bases from V and 7 bases from J, with 8 bases between. The CDR3 has 11 amino acids. The CDR3 DNA reads as TGTGCCAGCAGTTCCGCGGGGGAGCAGTACGTC. Its protein product is CASSSAGEQYV.

This sequence joins TRBV7-9 and TRBJ1-6, with 7 positions matching TRBD1. Per the germline V gene, CDR1 is SEHNR and CDR2 is FQNEAQ (reference sequence). CDR3 length: 15 residues. Trimming took 3 bases from V and 5 from J; bases not matched to a gene: 4. CDR3 nucleotides: TGTGCCAGCAGCTTTGCCAGGGGGGATAATTCACCCCTCCACTTT. This codes for CASSFARGDNSPLHF. The full variable domain, with the rest looked up from reference TRBV7-9 and TRBJ1-6, is DTGVSQNPRHKITKRGQNVTFRCDPISEHNRLYWYRQTLGQGPEFLTYFQNEAQLEKSRLLSDRFSAERPKGSFSTLEIQRTEQGDSAMYLCASSFARGDNSPLHFGNGTRLTVT.

This clonotype was seen just once. The gene calls are TRBV6-6 and TRBJ1-1; tentative D call: TRBD1 (6 bases). Trimming took 5 bases from V and 3 from J, leaving 16 bases between them. CDR1 and CDR2 (germline): MNHNY, SVGAGI (reference sequence). The CDR3 is 15 amino acids. As DNA, the CDR3 is TGTGCCAGCAGTGCGGCCCGGGACATGTACACTGAAGCTTTCTTT. Its protein product is CASSAARDMYTEAFF.